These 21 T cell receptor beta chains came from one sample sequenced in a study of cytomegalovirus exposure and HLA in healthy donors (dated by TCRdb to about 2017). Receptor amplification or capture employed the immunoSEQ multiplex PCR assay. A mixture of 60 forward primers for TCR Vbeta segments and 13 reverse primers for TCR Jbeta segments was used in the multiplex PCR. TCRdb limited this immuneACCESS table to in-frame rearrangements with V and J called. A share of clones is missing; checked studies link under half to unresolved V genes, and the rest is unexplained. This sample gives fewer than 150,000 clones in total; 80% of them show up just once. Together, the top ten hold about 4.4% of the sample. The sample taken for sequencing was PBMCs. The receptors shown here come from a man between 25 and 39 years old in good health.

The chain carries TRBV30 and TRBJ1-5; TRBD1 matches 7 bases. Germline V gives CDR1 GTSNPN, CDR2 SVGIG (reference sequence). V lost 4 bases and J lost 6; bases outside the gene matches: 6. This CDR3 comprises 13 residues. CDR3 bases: TGTGCCTGGAACAGGGGAGTGGGTCAGCCCCAGCATTTT. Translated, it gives CAWNRGVGQPQHF.

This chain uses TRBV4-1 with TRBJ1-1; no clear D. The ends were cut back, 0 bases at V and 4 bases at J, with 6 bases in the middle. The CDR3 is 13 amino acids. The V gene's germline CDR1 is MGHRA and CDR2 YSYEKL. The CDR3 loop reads CASSQDRSTEAFF. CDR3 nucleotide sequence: TGCGCCAGCAGCCAAGATCGGAGCACTGAAGCTTTCTTT.

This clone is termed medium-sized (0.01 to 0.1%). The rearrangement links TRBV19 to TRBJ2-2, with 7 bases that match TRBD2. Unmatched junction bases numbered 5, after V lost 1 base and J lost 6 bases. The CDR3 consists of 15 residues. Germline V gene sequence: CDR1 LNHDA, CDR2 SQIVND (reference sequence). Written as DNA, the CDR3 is TGTGCCAGTAGTATAGGGCTAGCGGCCCCCGGGGAGCTGTTTTTT. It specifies CASSIGLAAPGELFF.

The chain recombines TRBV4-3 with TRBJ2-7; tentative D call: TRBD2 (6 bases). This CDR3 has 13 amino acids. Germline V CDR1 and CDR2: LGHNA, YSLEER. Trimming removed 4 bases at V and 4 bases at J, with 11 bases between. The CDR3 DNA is TGCGCCAGCAGCCGCGCTCGGGGGTACGAGCAGTACTTC. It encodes CASSRARGYEQYF.

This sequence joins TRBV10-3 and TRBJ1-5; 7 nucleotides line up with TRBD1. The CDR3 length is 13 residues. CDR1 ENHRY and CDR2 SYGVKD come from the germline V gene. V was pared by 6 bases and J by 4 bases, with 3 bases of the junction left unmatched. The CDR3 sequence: CAISLGQNQPQHF. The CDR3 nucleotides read TGTGCCATCAGCTTGGGACAGAATCAGCCCCAGCATTTT.

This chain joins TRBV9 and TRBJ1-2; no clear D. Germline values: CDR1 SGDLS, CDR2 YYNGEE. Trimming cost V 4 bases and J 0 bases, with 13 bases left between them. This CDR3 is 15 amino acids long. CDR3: CASSRLAATNYGYTF. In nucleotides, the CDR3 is TGTGCCAGCAGCCGCCTCGCGGCCACTAACTATGGCTACACCTTC.

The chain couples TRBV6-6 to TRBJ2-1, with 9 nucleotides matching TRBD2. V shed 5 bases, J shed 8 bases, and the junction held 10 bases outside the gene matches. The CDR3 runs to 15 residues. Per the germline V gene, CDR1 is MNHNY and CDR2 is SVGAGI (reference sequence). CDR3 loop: CASSRASGRWDEQFF. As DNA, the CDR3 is TGTGCCAGCAGTCGGGCAAGCGGGAGGTGGGATGAGCAGTTCTTC.

CDR3 amino acids: CASSLADLNTEAFF. Here the CDR3 DNA reads TGCGCCAGCAGCTTGGCCGACTTGAACACTGAAGCTTTCTTT. This sequence joins TRBV5-1 and TRBJ1-1; D not resolved. V shed 0 bases and J shed 0 bases, with 6 bases lying between them. The germline CDR1 and CDR2 sequences are SGHRS and YFSETQ. The CDR3 runs to 14 residues. Drawing the rest from reference TRBV5-1 and TRBJ1-1, the complete variable domain is KAGVTQTPRYLIKTRGQQVTLSCSPISGHRSVSWYQQTPGQGLQFLFEYFSETQRNKGNFPGRFSGRQFSNSRSEMNVSTLELGDSALYLCASSLADLNTEAFFGQGTRLTVV.

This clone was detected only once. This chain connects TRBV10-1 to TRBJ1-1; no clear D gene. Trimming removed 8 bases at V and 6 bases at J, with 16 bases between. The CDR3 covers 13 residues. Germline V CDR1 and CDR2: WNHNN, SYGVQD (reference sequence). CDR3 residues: CASSESPGAEAFF. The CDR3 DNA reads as TGCGCCAGCTCCGAAAGTCCCGGAGCTGAAGCTTTCTTT.

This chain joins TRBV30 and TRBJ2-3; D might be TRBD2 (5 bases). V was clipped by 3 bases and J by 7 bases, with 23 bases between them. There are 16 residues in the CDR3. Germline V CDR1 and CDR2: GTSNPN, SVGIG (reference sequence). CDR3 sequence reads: CAWSGTWRTPGYTQYF. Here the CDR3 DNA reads TGTGCCTGGAGCGGAACATGGAGGACTCCAGGCTATACGCAGTATTTT.

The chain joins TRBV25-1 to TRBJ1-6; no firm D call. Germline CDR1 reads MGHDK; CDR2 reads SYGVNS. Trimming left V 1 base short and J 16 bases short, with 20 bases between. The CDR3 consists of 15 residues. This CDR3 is CASSESSPINLPLHF. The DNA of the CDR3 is TGTGCCAGCAGTGAATCATCCCCTATCAACTTGCCGCTCCACTTT.

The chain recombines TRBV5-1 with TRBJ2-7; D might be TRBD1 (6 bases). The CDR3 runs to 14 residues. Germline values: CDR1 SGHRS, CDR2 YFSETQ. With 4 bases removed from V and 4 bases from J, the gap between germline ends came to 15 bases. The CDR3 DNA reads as TGCGCCAGCAGCCTAGGGGGAGATCTTTACGAGCAGTACTTC. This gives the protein CASSLGGDLYEQYF.

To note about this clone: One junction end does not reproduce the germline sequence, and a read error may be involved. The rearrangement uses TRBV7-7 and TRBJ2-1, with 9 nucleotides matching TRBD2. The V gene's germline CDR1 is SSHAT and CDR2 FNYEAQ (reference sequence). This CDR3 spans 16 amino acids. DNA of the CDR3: TGTGCTAGCAGCGCCGGGACTAGCAGAAATTACAATGAGCAGTTCTTC. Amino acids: CASSAGTSRNYNEQFF.

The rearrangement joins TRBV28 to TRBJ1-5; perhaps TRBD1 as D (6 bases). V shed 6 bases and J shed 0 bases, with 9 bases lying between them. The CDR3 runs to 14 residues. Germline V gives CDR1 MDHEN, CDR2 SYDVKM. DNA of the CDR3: TGTGCCAGCAGGGAAGGGGGTAGCAATCAGCCCCAGCATTTT. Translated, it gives CASREGGSNQPQHF.

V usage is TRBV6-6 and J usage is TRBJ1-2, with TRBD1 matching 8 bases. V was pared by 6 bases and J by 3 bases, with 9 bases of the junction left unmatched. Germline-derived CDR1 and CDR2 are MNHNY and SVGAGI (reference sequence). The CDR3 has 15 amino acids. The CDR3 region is CASRAQGGGHYGYTF. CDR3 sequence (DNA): TGTGCCAGCAGGGCACAGGGGGGCGGTCACTATGGCTACACCTTC.

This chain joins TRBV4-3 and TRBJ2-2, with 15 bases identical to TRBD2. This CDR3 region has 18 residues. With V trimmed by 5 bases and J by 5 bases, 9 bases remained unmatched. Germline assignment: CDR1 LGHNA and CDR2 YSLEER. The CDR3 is CASSVGLAGGPGTGELFF. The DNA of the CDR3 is TGCGCCAGCAGCGTAGGACTAGCGGGAGGGCCAGGAACCGGGGAGCTGTTTTTT.

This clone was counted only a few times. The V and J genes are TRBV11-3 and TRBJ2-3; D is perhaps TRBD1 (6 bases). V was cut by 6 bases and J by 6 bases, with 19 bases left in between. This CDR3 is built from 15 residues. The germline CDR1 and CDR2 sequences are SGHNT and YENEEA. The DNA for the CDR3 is TGTGCCAGCAGTCCTGGGGCACAGGGCTGGGATACGCAGTATTTT. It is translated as CASSPGAQGWDTQYF.

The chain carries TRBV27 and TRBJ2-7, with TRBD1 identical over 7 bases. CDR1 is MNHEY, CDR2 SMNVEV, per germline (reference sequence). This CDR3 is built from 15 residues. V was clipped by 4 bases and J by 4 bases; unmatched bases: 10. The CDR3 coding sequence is TGTGCCAGCAGTTCACAGGGGCCCCTCCCATACGAGCAGTACTTC. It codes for CASSSQGPLPYEQYF.

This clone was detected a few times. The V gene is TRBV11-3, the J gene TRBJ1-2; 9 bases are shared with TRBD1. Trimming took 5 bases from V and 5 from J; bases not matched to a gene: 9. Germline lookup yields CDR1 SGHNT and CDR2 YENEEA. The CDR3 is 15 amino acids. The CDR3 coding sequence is TGTGCCAGCAGCACGGGGGACAGGGCCTTTTATGGCTACACCTTC. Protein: CASSTGDRAFYGYTF. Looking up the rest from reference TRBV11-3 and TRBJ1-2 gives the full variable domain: EAGVVQSPRYKIIEKKQPVAFWCNPISGHNTLYWYLQNLGQGPELLIRYENEEAVDDSQLPKDRFSAERLKGVDSTLKIQPAELGDSAVYLCASSTGDRAFYGYTFGSGTRLTVV.

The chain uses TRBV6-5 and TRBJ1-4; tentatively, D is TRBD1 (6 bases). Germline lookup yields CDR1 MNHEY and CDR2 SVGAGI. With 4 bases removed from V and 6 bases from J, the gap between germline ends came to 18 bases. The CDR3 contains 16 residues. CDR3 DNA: TGTGCCAGCAGTTCCTCCCGGGGGAGGGGGGATGAAAAACTGTTTTTT. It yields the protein CASSSSRGRGDEKLFF.

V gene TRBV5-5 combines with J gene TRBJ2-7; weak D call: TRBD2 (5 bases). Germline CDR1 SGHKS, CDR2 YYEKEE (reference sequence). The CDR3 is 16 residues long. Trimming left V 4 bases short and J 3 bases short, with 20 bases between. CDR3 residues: CASSPRGLDLVYEQYF. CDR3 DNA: TGTGCCAGCAGCCCCCGCGGGCTAGACCTTGTCTACGAGCAGTACTTC.